The clone carrying this T cell receptor (beta chain) was picked up one time. This CDR3 is built from 14 residues. Germline CDR1 and CDR2: MNHEY and SMNVEV (reference sequence). V lost 6 bases to trimming and J lost 6 bases, with 15 bases between them. This specimen comes from a study of blood T cell repertoires in COVID-19. As for the study in general: The origin of the acute and convalescent COVID-19 samples was the United States, Italy and Spain. From T cells, B-cell-depleted T cells, or PBMCs came the material, which was cDNA or gDNA.

As processed by the authors: Amplification from reference gene primers served as the basis for estimated nucleated cell counts. Profiled with immunoSEQ multiplex PCR; TCRdb holds only in-frame clones, not every one. V, J and clone size derive from that table, while D and trimming were established from the DNA sequence. This sample carries 100,000 to 120,000 clones, about 85% of them seen once, and the ten largest clones take around 3.4%. Sequenced: peripheral blood. This TCR was sampled from a man in his forties or fifties with acute or convalescent COVID-19. The V and J genes are TRBV27 and TRBJ1-5; weak D call: TRBD1 (6 bases). In DNA form, the CDR3 reads TGTGCCAGCAGCCCATACAAACAGGGTCAGCCCCAGCATTTT. Amino acids: CASSPYKQGQPQHF.